This T cell receptor beta chain was captured by sequencing in a study of cytomegalovirus exposure and HLA in healthy donors. Amplification used 60 Vbeta primers and 13 Jbeta primers. The data were produced by immunoSEQ multiplex PCR, yet TCRdb's version contains in-frame clones alone and is incomplete. The repertoire includes approximately 170,000 clones, approximately 71% of them detected once, and less than 5% sits in the top ten. V was pared by 4 bases and J by 1 base, with 7 bases of the junction left unmatched. The germline V gene encodes CDR1 SGHRS and CDR2 YFSETQ. CDR3 size: 17 residues. As regards this clone: The target antigen is unknown.

Findings and limits, study-wide: Most TCR sequences were uncommon, yet certain public TCRs appeared in many donors.

The sequence derives from a woman aged 18 to 35 in good health and CMV-seropositive. The chain couples TRBV5-1 to TRBJ2-3; 12 positions match TRBD2. The sequencing sample was made of PBMCs. CDR3 DNA: TGCGCCAGCAGCCAGGGGACTAGCGGGTTAGGCACAGATACGCAGTATTTT. Protein: CASSQGTSGLGTDTQYF.